One sample yielded the 25 T cell receptor beta chains listed below, sequenced in a study of tumor and adjacent non-tumor tissue in lung cancer. A modified ARM-PCR protocol with three rounds of nested PCR amplified TCRbeta. TCRdb recomputed calls from the multiplex PCR reads with MiXCR, one row per CDR3 protein. The data show around 79,000 distinct CDR3 sequences, 72% seen once. No cell sorting was done before RNA was extracted from the tissue. Sequencing was carried out using lung tumor tissue. These receptors all stem from a middle-aged woman with non-small cell lung cancer.

This clonotype was recorded only once. The gene calls are TRBV11-2 and TRBJ1-5; D is undetermined. TRBJ2-3 matches the DNA end more closely, so the J call is doubtful. The V gene's germline CDR1 is SGHAT and CDR2 FQNNGV. The CDR3 runs 18 residues. This CDR3 reads CASNTVSRLERSNRPQYF. In nucleotides, the CDR3 is TGTGCCAGCAACACTGTTTCCCGCCTAGAGCGCAGCAATCGGCCCCAGTATTTT.

The V call is TRBV12-5, the J call TRBJ2-1; tentatively, D is TRBD2 (5 bases). Trimming shortened V by 1 base and J by 6 bases, and 16 bases separated the two germline ends. Germline lookup yields CDR1 LGHNT and CDR2 FRNRAP. The CDR3 runs to 16 residues. The chain's CDR3 is CASGLAGSRAGNEQFF. In DNA form, the CDR3 reads TGTGCTAGTGGTTTGGCTGGGTCAAGGGCGGGCAATGAGCAGTTCTTC.

As regards this clonotype: Since the CDR3 does not end with the conserved phenylalanine or tryptophan, this likely comes from a read error. The chain is built from TRBV11-2 and TRBJ1-2, with 8 bases fitting TRBD1. The CDR3 runs to 14 residues. V shed 4 bases and J 4 bases; nucleotides not matched to a gene: 5. Germline-derived CDR1 and CDR2 are SGHAT and FQNNGV. CDR3 sequence (DNA): TGTGCCAGCAGCTCACCTCAGGGGGCCTATGGCTACACCTTA. This sequence encodes CASSSPQGAYGYTL.

This clonotype was detected only a few times. With a much larger clone just one base away, this may be a read error. The chain is built from TRBV5-1 and TRBJ2-3, with a tentative D call TRBD1 (6 bases). This CDR3 has 15 residues. Germline assignment: CDR1 SGHRS and CDR2 YFSETQ. CDR3 sequence (DNA): TGCCCCAGCAGCTTACAGGGTGATGGCACAGATACGCAGTATTTT. It is translated as CPSSLQGDGTDTQYF.

Ten or more counts support this clonotype. V usage is TRBV5-1 and J usage is TRBJ2-3; D remains ambiguous. The CDR3 runs 15 residues. V gave up 0 bases and J gave up 6 bases, with 14 bases separating them. Per germline, CDR1 SGHRS and CDR2 YFSETQ. CDR3 coding DNA: TGCGCCAGCAGCTTGGTTGGTAGCACACGGGATACGCAGTATTTT. Encoded protein: CASSLVGSTRDTQYF.

About this clonotype: Compared with germline, one end of the junction differs, possibly owing to a read error. The gene calls are TRBV4-1 and TRBJ2-4; 7 bases agree with TRBD2. The CDR3 extends over 20 amino acids. Germline V lookup: CDR1 MGHRA, CDR2 YSYEKL. CDR3 protein: CASSQENPAGWPGTINIQYF. In nucleotides, the CDR3 is TGCGCCAGCAGCCAAGAAAACCCAGCGGGGTGGCCTGGGACCATAAACATTCAGTATTTC.

As for this clonotype: This CDR3 is missing its conserved last phenylalanine or tryptophan, likely due to a read error. The CDR3 DNA follows: TGTGCCAGCAGTTACGGGCGTTTGACCGAGGAGCTGTTTCTT. It codes for CASSYGRLTEELFL. V gene TRBV6-5 combines with J gene TRBJ2-2; no clear D. Germline CDR1 reads MNHEY; CDR2 reads SVGAGI. There are 14 residues in the CDR3.

Worth noting for this clonotype: No conserved phenylalanine or tryptophan ends this CDR3, so it is likely a read error. The chain links TRBV6-5 to TRBJ2-7; TRBD2 aligns across 11 bases. The germline gives CDR1 MNHEY, CDR2 SVGAGI. This CDR3 spans 16 amino acids. Trimming at V came to 5 bases and at J to 4 bases, leaving 10 bases not matched to a gene. CDR3 loop: CASSHQLAGVGYEQYS. DNA of the CDR3: TGTGCCAGCAGTCACCAACTAGCGGGGGTAGGTTACGAGCAGTACTCC.

A word on this clonotype: At one end the junction does not follow the germline gene, possibly because of a read error. The chain employs TRBV11-2 and TRBJ2-3, with D perhaps matching TRBD1 (6 bases). The CDR3 extends over 14 amino acids. Per the germline V gene, CDR1 is SGHAT and CDR2 is FQNNGV. In DNA form, the CDR3 reads TGTGCCGGCAGCCGTACGGGCACGGACAGTACGCGGTATTTT. Protein: CAGSRTGTDSTRYF.

In regard to this clonotype: Just one base apart from a much larger clone, this may be a read error. The V gene is TRBV7-9, the J gene TRBJ2-3, with a possible D match to TRBD2 (5 bases). Germline-derived CDR1 and CDR2 are SEHNR and FQNEAQ (reference sequence). The length of the CDR3 is 14 residues. CDR3 amino acids: CASSSPGLLDMQYF. DNA for the CDR3: TGTGCCAGCAGCTCTCCCGGACTTCTAGATATGCAGTATTTT. Full variable domain (remainder filled in from reference TRBV7-9 and TRBJ2-3): DTGVSQNPRHKITKRGQNVTFRCDPISEHNRLYWYRQTLGQGPEFLTYFQNEAQLEKSRLLSDRFSAERPKGSFSTLEIQRTEQGDSAMYLCASSSPGLLDMQYFGPGTRLTVL.

With regard to this clonotype: Because it lacks the conserved phenylalanine or tryptophan at the end, this CDR3 is likely a read error. The V call is TRBV11-1, the J call TRBJ2-1, with D unresolved. The CDR3 runs to 11 residues. Germline values: CDR1 SGHAT, CDR2 FQDESV (reference sequence). CDR3 bases: TGTACCAGCAGTTTAAGTAGTGAGCAGTTCTAC. Amino acid sequence: CTSSLSSEQFY.

A word on this clonotype: Since a much larger clone is just one base distant, this may be a read error. The chain combines TRBV20-1 with TRBJ2-7, with 9 positions matching TRBD2. CDR3 length: 14 amino acids. Germline assignment: CDR1 DFQATT and CDR2 SNEGSKA (reference sequence). The CDR3 nucleotides read TGCAGTGCTAAAGGCGGGGGGGAGACCTACAAGCAGTACTTC. As protein: CSAKGGGETYKQYF.

About this clonotype itself: A much larger clone sits a single nucleotide away, making a read error possible. The final CDR3 position lacks the conserved phenylalanine or tryptophan, pointing to a likely read error. The chain uses TRBV4-2 and TRBJ2-7; D is ambiguous. This CDR3 region has 13 residues. Germline V gives CDR1 LGHNA, CDR2 YNFKEQ. Trimming stripped 1 base from V and 3 bases from J, with 7 bases between. The CDR3: CASSQGNGYEQYL. The DNA of the CDR3 is TGTGCCAGCAGCCAAGGGAACGGCTACGAGCAGTACCTC.

In regard to this clonotype: An end of the junction differs from the germline gene, which may be a read error. Here the CDR3 DNA reads TGCGCCAGCAACTTGGTAACTAGCGGGGGGGGAGAAGATACACAGTATTTT. Translation: CASNLVTSGGGEDTQYF. V is TRBV5-1 and J is TRBJ2-3, with 13 bases lining up with TRBD2. The CDR3 has 17 residues. Germline V gene sequence: CDR1 SGHRS, CDR2 YFSETQ.

On this clonotype itself: Since a much larger clone is just one base distant, this may be a read error. This rearrangement joins TRBV12-3 or TRBV12-4 to TRBJ1-1; D is ambiguous. This CDR3 is built from 12 residues. CDR3 sequence: CTSRRLNTEAFF. CDR3 nucleotides: TGTACCAGCAGACGATTGAACACTGAAGCTTTCTTT.

In regard to this clonotype: The conserved phenylalanine or tryptophan normally closing the CDR3 is absent here, so this likely arose from a read error. This chain joins TRBV7-9 and TRBJ2-6, with 7 bases lining up with TRBD1. Germline V gene data show CDR1 as SEHNR and CDR2 as FQNEAQ (reference sequence). This CDR3 region has 18 residues. V gave up 7 bases and J gave up 1 base; unmatched junction bases: 13. Written as DNA, the CDR3 is TGTGCCAGCAACACTCCGACAGGGACCGGATCTGGGGCCAACGTCCTGACTCTC. It specifies CASNTPTGTGSGANVLTL.

About this clonotype itself: The CDR3 carries no conserved terminal phenylalanine or tryptophan, so it likely arises from a read error. The V gene is TRBV30, the J gene TRBJ1-5; D may be TRBD1 (5 bases). The CDR3 loop spans 15 amino acids. V was cut by 1 base and J by 3 bases, with 13 bases left in between. Germline V CDR1 and CDR2: GTSNPN, SVGIG (reference sequence). The CDR3 spells CAWSAHSGSNQPQHY. For the CDR3, the DNA is TGTGCCTGGAGTGCCCACTCAGGGTCCAATCAGCCCCAGCATTAT.

A few counts support this clonotype. It may be a read error: a sequence one base away is much more abundant. This chain links TRBV7-3 with TRBJ2-5; D is uncertain. Germline CDR1 and CDR2: SGHTA and FQGTGA. The CDR3 is 14 residues long. Trimming took off 2 bases at V and 4 bases at J, with 11 bases between the two ends. DNA for the CDR3: TGTGCCAGCAGCTTATGGGGTTACCCAGAGACCCAGTACTTC. The encoded protein is CASSLWGYPETQYF.

A remark on this clonotype: A read error may account for a junction end that differs from germline. The V call is TRBV6-5, the J call TRBJ2-5; no clear D gene. The germline V gene has CDR1 MNHEY and CDR2 SVGAGI. The CDR3 length is 15 residues. In nucleotides, the CDR3 is TGTGCCAGCAGTTACTCCGCGCAGCTTCAAGAGATCCAGTATTTC. It is translated as CASSYSAQLQEIQYF.

At least ten counts were recorded for this clonotype. A much larger clone sits a single nucleotide away, making a read error possible. The CDR3 loop is CASGLGGGGKTQYF. CDR3 sequence (DNA): TGTGCCAGCGGCTTGGGTGGAGGAGGGAAGACCCAGTACTTC. The gene calls are TRBV11-3 and TRBJ2-5; TRBD2 is a possible D gene (6 bases). CDR3 size: 14 residues. The germline CDR1 and CDR2 sequences are SGHNT and YENEEA. The entire variable domain, with the rest obtained from reference TRBV11-3 and TRBJ2-5, is as follows: EAGVVQSPRYKIIEKKQPVAFWCNPISGHNTLYWYLQNLGQGPELLIRYENEEAVDDSQLPKDRFSAERLKGVDSTLKIQPAELGDSAVYLCASGLGGGGKTQYFGPGTRLLVL.

This sequence joins TRBV11-2 and TRBJ2-3, with 8 bases that match TRBD2. Germline CDR1 reads SGHAT; CDR2 reads FQNNGV. J lost 6 bases, V lost 8 bases, and 13 bases had no gene match. This CDR3 region has 15 residues. CDR3 in amino acids: CASAGGVVGGDTQYF. The CDR3 DNA sequence: TGTGCCAGCGCGGGGGGCGTGGTGGGTGGGGATACGCAGTATTTT.

This chain uses TRBV7-8 with TRBJ2-3; D call uncertain. This CDR3 is 15 amino acids long. The V end lost 3 bases, the J end lost 3 bases, and 13 bases lay between the germline ends. Germline CDR1 is SGHVS and CDR2 is FQNEAQ. For the CDR3, the DNA is TGTGCCAGCAGCTTGCCTCTGTGGAATACAGATACGCAGTATTTT. This codes for CASSLPLWNTDTQYF. Full variable domain (rest looked up from reference TRBV7-8 and TRBJ2-3): GAGVSQSPRYKVAKRGQDVALRCDPISGHVSLFWYQQALGQGPEFLTYFQNEAQLDKSGLPSDRFFAERPEGSVSTLKIQRTQQEDSAVYLCASSLPLWNTDTQYFGPGTRLTVL.

The V call is TRBV11-2, the J call TRBJ2-3; D is possibly TRBD1 or TRBD2 (5 bases each). CDR3 length equals 15 residues. Germline-derived CDR1 and CDR2 are SGHAT and FQNNGV. Trimming shortened V by 5 bases and J by 3 bases, and 15 bases separated the two germline ends. CDR3 coding DNA: TGTGCCAGCAGCCAACAGGCTAGCCGGACAGATACGCAGTATTTT. This codes for CASSQQASRTDTQYF.

This clonotype occurred many times. J is TRBJ2-3 and V is TRBV4-1; 7 bases agree with TRBD2. V lost 4 bases, J lost 1 base, and 8 bases stayed unmatched. CDR3 size: 16 residues. Looked up from germline, CDR1 is MGHRA and CDR2 is YSYEKL. CDR3 nucleotide sequence: TGCGCCAGCAGCCTTTTAACTAGCGCGGGCACAGATACGCAGTATTTT. It encodes CASSLLTSAGTDTQYF.

This clonotype showed up many times. The rearrangement uses TRBV28 and TRBJ1-2, with 7 bases fitting TRBD1. Germline V gene data show CDR1 as MDHEN and CDR2 as SYDVKM. The ends lost 5 bases at V and 0 bases at J; junction bases unmatched: 6. CDR3 size: 15 residues. DNA of the CDR3: TGTGCCAGCAGTCCAAGGGGGCGAGCTAACTATGGCTACACCTTC. Residues: CASSPRGRANYGYTF.